This T cell receptor (beta chain) was sequenced in a study of blood T cell repertoires in COVID-19 (dated by TCRdb to about 2020). For context, the study as a whole: The collaborator samples originated in the United States, Italy and Spain and spanned the acute and convalescent phases of COVID-19. The material from the prospective study consisted of cDNA or gDNA derived from T cells, B-cell-depleted T cells, or PBMCs. The dataset comprised deeply sampled blood TCRbeta repertoires from subjects exposed to, actively infected with, or recovered from COVID-19. A freely available public database, intended as a resource for researchers studying the immune response to SARS-CoV-2, is where the repertoires were released. The samples were drawn from the first 160 participants of the ongoing ImmuneRACE study and from over 950 subjects provided by 6 global collaborators. Nearly every sample came with metadata listing a de-identified subject ID, COVID-19 status, age in years and sex. Where available, HLA class I and class II types were taken from metadata supplied by the sample provider and were not determined by assay-based typing.

The CDR3 measures 16 amino acids from cysteine to phenylalanine. CDR3 DNA is the only sequence kept; it has 48 bases, read in frame from the first base. CDR1 and CDR2, per the germline V gene (reference sequence), are MNHEY and SMNVEV. V is trimmed back by 7 bases and J by 5 bases, and the junction contains 16 bases that no gene match accounts for. One collaborating source in Seattle enrolled patients while the patients were actively infected and followed the patients over time throughout the course of disease. Collaborating institutions collected whole blood in K2EDTA tubes following their own protocols. For TCRbeta analysis, collaborators shipped samples in one of three forms: frozen whole blood, isolated PBMCs, or DNA extracted from either of those sample types. The research as a whole found: How much clinical and demographic metadata was included differed by source and by participant, and the metadata was provided uncurated.

TCRbeta CDR3 regions were amplified from genomic DNA by means of the immunoSEQ Assay, a bias-controlled multiplex PCR. In the original analysis: Nucleated cell counts per sample were estimated from amplification of reference gene primers within the assay. To quantify the absolute abundance of each unique TCRbeta CDR3 rearrangement, sequence reads were collapsed and filtered. For each sample, productive Simpson clonality was calculated by taking the square root of Simpson's diversity index across productive rearrangements. In its TCRdb copy, this immuneACCESS table keeps in-frame sequences only and misses some clones. Where compared with another copy, unresolved V genes explain less than half of these, and the others have no known cause. V and J calls plus clone size are reproduced from that table; the DNA served to infer D and trimming. The sample table lists over 400,000 clones, 70% to 90% of them with a count of one. In total, the top ten clones hold roughly 8% of the sample.

This clone was picked up many times. The antigen it binds to is not known. No base qualities exist here, and no much larger clone lies one base off it. The sequenced material came from peripheral blood. The TCR was taken from a woman aged 50 to 65 with COVID-19, enrolled during active disease. This chain joins TRBV27 to TRBJ1-1; 7 of the junction bases match TRBD1. CDR3 protein: CASNHRQGIQGTEAFF. The nucleotide sequence reads as follows: TGTGCCAGCAACCACCGACAGGGAATACAAGGAACTGAAGCTTTCTTT.